This TCR beta chain was profiled in a study of technical replicates of blood from a handful of donors. Generated by immunoSEQ multiplex PCR, the TCRdb table keeps only in-frame clones and is missing some. The sample includes more than 90,000 clones, more than 90% of them seen just once. The germline CDR1 and CDR2 sequences are LNHDA and SQIVND (reference sequence). V was clipped by 2 bases and J by 5 bases, with 13 bases between them. This CDR3 has 15 residues. This clonotype originated in a human donor in good health. Sequencing was carried out using T cells isolated from PBMCs. The chain has TRBV19 and TRBJ1-5; no reliable D call. CDR3 in DNA: TGTGCCAGTAGTATATTGGGTATAGCTGATCAGCCCCAGCATTTT. The encoded protein is CASSILGIADQPQHF.